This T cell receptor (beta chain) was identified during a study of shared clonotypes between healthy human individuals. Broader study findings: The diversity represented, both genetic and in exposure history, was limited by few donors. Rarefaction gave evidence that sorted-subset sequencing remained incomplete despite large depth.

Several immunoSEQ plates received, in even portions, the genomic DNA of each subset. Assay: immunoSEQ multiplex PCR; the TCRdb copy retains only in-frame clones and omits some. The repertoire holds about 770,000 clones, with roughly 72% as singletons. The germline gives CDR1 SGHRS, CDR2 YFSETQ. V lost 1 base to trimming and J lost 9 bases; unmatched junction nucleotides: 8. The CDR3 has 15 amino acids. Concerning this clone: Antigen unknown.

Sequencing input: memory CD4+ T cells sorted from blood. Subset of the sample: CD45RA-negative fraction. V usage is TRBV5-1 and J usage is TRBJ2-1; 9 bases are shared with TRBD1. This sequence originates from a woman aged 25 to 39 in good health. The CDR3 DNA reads TGCGCCAGCAGCTTGCCTGGACAGGGGAGAGGTGAGCAGTTCTTC. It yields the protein CASSLPGQGRGEQFF.